Listed below are T cell receptor beta chains from one sample, sequenced in a study of T cell repertoires in cytomegalovirus infection. TCRdb ran MiXCR on the reads and lists one entry per CDR3 protein. This table holds a few hundred thousand distinct CDR3 sequences, 22% found once. Sequencing was carried out using CD8+ T cells from PBMCs. Source of these receptors: a human donor in good health (CMV status not recorded). Some clones in this sample may be carry-over from other donors' samples. Each CDR3 is given with its conserved first and last residue. D genes are given only for firm matches. Rows may omit the clone size; those that give it use once, few, many or a size class.

V	J	D	size	CDR3	DNA
TRBV7-9	TRBJ2-7	.	few	CASSSLQKVYEQYF	TGTGCCAGCAGCTCCCTACAGAAGGTTTACGAGCAGTACTTC
TRBV14	TRBJ2-3	TRBD2	few	CASSQTGLAGYTDTQYF	TGTGCCAGCAGCCAAACGGGACTAGCGGGGTACACAGATACGCAGTATTTT
TRBV15	TRBJ2-1	.	few	CATRWTSSYNEQFF	TGTGCCACGCGGTGGACAAGCTCCTACAATGAGCAGTTCTTC
TRBV7-9	TRBJ2-1	TRBD2	.	CASSLDRGGPYNEQFF	TGTGCCAGCAGCTTAGACCGCGGGGGGCCCTACAATGAGCAGTTCTTC
TRBV11-3	TRBJ2-5	TRBD1	many	CASSSTGEETQYF	TGTGCCAGCAGCTCCACAGGGGAAGAGACCCAGTACTTC
TRBV20-1	TRBJ2-7	.	.	CSASGEGDPYEQYF	TGCAGTGCTAGTGGGGAGGGGGACCCCTACGAGCAGTACTTC
TRBV28	TRBJ2-1	.	.	CASSPRGQGYFNEQFF	TGTGCCAGCAGTCCCCGAGGGCAGGGCTATTTCAATGAGCAGTTCTTC
TRBV2	TRBJ2-7	.	many	CASSEVGPTYEQYF	TGTGCCAGCAGTGAAGTTGGGCCTACCTACGAGCAGTACTTC
TRBV29-1	TRBJ1-1	.	few	CSVGRGGSEAFF	TGCAGCGTGGGACGGGGTGGGTCTGAAGCTTTCTTT
TRBV30	TRBJ2-3	.	.	CAWSVTGVSTDTQYF	TGTGCCTGGAGTGTTACGGGGGTGAGCACAGATACGCAGTATTTT
TRBV19	TRBJ2-1	.	.	CASGWGANEQFF	TGTGCCAGTGGATGGGGGGCCAATGAGCAGTTCTTC
TRBV5-4	TRBJ2-2	.	.	CASSGHRQAGLRAGELFF	TGTGCCAGCAGCGGACACCGACAGGCAGGTCTAAGGGCCGGGGAGCTGTTTTTT
TRBV29-1	TRBJ1-2	TRBD1	.	CSVPEGTAYGYTF	TGCAGCGTCCCAGAAGGGACAGCCTATGGCTACACCTTC
TRBV14	TRBJ1-2	.	few	CASSQGRSYGYTF	TGTGCCAGCAGCCAAGGCAGATCCTATGGCTACACCTTC
TRBV7-6	TRBJ1-4	TRBD1	many	CASSLDDRVWEKLFF	TGTGCCAGCAGCTTAGACGACAGGGTATGGGAAAAACTGTTTTTT
TRBV7-9	TRBJ2-5	TRBD2	many	CASTSGAQETQYF	TGTGCCAGCACCAGCGGGGCCCAAGAGACCCAGTACTTC
TRBV15	TRBJ2-1	.	many	CATSRDRERKQFF	TGTGCCACCAGCAGAGATCGCGAGCGAAAGCAGTTCTTC
TRBV6-5	TRBJ1-2	.	few	CASSYSPANYGYTF	TGTGCCAGCAGTTACTCCCCGGCGAACTATGGCTACACCTTC
TRBV28	TRBJ2-5	.	.	CASSLLGQETQYF	TGTGCCAGCAGTTTATTGGGCCAAGAGACCCAGTACTTC
TRBV7-6	TRBJ1-2	.	few	CASSLVGDGGYTF	TGTGCCAGCAGCTTAGTGGGTGATGGTGGCTACACCTTC